This T cell receptor beta chain appears in the sequencing data of a study of T-cell reconstitution after alpha-beta-depleted transplantation in children listed by TCRdb under 2016. Regarding the research as a whole: The study quantitatively tracked T-cell immune reconstitution after TCRalphabeta/CD19-depleted allogeneic hematopoietic cell transplantation in children using TCR repertoire profiling.

General conclusions and limits of the study: The apparently early recovery of alphabetaT-cell counts about two months after transplant reportedly depended on only several hundred rapidly expanded clones that came from non-depleted graft cells. Over subsequent months, a decline in hyperexpanded clone frequencies was noted, and after one year, T-cell counts and TCRbeta diversity were mostly ascribed to newly produced T cells. In some patients, the high TCRbeta diversity seen at day 60 was put down to recipient T cells and intrathymic progenitors that had survived conditioning.

Libraries were built with PCR. TCRdb lists the instrument as Illumina HiSeq 2500. To normalize quantification of the TCRbeta repertoire, the TCR libraries were built with molecular barcoding that relied on unique molecular identifiers. TCRdb redid the processing of the public reads, applying fastp at Q25 and MiXCR, and retained in-frame beta chains. Each record represents a unique CDR3 protein, reported with the most common genes and DNA among its rows. Here the sample has nearly 200,000 distinct CDR3 sequences; 5.5% to 7% occur a single time. The top ten clonotypes cover roughly 4.5% of the sample. Including cysteine and phenylalanine, the CDR3 has 14 amino acids. Solely the CDR3 DNA is kept, with 42 bases framed from the first base. At the junction V is shortened by 1 base and J by 4 bases, with 11 bases in between. CDR1 and CDR2 (DFQATT, SNEGSKA) derive from the germline V gene (reference sequence).

This specimen's treatment or condition label, interpreted: allogeneic hematopoietic cell transplantation with graft depleted of TCRalphabeta T cells and CD19 B cells. The children who served as transplant recipients had been given grafts of TCRalphabeta/CD19-depleted allogeneic hematopoietic cells. Ten or more counts support this clonotype. The antigen it recognizes is unknown. Nothing much larger sits one base from this clone, and base qualities are not available. Sequenced material: PBMCs, taken before TCRalphabeta/CD19-depleted stem cell transplant. The receptor chain draws on TRBV20-1 and TRBJ2-1; no D gene can be assigned with confidence. This clonotype was sampled from a girl under three years old with combined immunodeficiency, due to receive a stem cell transplant. The bases read TGCAGTGCTAGAGGGCCTACGGTTTACAATGAGCAGTTCTTC. The encoded protein is CSARGPTVYNEQFF.